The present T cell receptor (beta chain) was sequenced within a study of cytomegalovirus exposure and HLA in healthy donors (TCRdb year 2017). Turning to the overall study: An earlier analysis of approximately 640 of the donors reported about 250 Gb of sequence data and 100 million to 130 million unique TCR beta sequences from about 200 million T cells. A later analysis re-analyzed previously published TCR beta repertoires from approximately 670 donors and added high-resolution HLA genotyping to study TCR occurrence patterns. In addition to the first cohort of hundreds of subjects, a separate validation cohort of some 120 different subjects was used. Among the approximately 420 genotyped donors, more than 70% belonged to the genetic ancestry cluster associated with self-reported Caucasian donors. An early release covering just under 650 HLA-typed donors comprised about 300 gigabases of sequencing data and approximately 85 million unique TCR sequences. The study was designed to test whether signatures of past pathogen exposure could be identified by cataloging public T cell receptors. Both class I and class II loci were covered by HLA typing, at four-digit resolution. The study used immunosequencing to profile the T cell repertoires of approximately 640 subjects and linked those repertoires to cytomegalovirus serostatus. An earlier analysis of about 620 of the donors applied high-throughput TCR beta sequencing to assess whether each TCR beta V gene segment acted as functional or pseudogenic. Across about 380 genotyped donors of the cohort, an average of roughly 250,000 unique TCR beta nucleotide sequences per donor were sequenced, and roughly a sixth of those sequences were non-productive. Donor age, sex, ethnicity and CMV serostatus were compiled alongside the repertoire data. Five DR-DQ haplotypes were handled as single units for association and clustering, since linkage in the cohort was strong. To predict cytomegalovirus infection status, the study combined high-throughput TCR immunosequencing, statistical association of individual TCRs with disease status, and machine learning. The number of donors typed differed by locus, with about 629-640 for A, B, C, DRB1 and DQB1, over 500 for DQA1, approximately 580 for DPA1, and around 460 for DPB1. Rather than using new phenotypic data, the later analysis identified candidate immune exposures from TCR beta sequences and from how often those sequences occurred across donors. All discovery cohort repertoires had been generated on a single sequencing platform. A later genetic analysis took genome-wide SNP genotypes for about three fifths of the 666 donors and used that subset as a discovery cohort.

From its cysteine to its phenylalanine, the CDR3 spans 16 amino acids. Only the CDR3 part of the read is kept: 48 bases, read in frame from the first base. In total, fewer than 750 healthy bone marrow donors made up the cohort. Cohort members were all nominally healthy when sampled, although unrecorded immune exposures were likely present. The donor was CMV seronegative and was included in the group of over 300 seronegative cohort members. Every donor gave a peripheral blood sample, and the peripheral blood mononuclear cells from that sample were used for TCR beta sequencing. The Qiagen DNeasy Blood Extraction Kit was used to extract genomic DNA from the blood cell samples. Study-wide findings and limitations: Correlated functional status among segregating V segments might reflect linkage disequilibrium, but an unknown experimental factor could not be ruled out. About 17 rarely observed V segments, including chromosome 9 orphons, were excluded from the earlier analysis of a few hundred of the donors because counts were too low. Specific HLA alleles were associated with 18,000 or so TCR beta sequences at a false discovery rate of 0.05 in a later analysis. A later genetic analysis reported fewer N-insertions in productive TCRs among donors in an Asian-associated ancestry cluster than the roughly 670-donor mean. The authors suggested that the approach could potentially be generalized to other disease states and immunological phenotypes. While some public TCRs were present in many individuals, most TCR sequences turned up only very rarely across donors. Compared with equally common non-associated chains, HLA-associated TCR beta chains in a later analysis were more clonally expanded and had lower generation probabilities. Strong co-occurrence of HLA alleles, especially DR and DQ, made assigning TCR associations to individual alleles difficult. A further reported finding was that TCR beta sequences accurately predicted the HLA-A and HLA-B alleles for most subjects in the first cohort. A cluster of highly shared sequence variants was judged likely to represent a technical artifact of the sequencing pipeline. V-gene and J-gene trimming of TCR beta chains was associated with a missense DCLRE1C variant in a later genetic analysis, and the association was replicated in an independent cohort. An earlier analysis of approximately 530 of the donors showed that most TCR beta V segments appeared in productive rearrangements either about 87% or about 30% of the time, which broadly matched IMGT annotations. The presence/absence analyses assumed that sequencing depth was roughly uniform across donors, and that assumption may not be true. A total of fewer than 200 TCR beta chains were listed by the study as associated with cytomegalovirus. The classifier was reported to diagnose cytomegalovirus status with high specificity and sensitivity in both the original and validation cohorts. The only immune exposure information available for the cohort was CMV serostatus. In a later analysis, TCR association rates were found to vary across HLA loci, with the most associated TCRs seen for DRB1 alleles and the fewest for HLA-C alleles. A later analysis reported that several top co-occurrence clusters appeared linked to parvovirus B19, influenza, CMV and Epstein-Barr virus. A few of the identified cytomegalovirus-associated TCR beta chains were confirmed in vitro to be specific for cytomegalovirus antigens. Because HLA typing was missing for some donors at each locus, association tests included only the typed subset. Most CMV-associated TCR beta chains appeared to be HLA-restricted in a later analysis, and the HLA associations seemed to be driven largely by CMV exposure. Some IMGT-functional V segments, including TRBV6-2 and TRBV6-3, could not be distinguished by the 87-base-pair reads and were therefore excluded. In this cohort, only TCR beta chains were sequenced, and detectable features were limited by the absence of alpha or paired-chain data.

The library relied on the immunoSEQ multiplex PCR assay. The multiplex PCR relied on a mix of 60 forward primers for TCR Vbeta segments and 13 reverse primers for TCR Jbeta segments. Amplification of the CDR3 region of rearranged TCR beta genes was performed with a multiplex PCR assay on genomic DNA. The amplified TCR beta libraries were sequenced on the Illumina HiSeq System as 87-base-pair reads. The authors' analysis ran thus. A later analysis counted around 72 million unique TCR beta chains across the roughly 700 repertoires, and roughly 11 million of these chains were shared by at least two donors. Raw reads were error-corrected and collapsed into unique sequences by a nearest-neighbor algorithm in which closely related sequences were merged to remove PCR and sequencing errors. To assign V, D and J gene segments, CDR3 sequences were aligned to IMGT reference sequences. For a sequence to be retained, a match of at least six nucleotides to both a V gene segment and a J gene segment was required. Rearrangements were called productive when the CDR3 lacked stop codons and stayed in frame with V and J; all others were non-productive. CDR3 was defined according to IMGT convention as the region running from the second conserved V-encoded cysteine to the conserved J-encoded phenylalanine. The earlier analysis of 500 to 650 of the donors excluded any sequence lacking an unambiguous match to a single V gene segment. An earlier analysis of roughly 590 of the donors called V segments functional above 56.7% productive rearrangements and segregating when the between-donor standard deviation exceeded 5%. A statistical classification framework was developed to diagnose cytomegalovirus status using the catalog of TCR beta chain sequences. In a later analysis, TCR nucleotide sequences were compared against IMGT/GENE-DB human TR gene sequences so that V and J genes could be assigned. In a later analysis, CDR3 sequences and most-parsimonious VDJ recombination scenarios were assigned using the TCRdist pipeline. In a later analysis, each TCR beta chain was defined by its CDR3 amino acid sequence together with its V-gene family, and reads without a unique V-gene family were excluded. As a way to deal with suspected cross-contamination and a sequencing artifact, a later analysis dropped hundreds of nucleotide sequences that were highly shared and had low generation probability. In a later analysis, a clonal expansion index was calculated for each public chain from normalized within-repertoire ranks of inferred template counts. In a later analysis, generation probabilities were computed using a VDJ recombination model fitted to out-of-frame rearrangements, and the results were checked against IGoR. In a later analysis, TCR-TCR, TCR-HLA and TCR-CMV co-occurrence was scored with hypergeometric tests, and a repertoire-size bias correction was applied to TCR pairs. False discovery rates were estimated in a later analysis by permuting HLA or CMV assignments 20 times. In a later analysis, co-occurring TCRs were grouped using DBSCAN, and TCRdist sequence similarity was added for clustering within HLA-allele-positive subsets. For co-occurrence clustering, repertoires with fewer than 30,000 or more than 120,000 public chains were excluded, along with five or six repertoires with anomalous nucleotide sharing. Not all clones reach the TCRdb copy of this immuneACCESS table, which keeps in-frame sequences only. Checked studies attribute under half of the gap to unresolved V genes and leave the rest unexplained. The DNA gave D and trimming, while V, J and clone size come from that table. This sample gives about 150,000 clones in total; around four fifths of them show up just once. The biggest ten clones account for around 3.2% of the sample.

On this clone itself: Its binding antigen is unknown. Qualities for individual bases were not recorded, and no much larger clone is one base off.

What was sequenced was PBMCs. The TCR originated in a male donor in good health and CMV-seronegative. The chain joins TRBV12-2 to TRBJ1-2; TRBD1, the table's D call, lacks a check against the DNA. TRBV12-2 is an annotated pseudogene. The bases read TGTGCAAGTCACGAAAAACAGGGTATGGGCCGCTATGGCTACACCTTC. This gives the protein CASHEKQGMGRYGYTF.